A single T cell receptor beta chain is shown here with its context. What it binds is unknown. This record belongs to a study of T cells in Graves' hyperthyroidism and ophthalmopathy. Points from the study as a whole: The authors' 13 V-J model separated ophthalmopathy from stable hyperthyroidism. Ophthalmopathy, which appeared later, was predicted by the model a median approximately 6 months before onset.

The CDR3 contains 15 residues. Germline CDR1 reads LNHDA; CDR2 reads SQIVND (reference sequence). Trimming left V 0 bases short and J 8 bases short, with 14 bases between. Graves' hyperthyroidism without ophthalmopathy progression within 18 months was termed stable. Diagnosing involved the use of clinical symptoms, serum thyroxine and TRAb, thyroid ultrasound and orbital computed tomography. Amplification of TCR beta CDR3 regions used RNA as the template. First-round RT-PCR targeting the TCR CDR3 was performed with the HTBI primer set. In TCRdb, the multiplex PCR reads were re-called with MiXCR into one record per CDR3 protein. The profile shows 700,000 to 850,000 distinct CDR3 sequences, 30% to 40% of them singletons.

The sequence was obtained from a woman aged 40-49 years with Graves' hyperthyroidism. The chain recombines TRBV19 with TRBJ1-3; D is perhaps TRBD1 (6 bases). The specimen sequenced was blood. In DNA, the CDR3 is TGTGCCAGTAGTATAGACAGGGGATTTTCTGACACCATATATTTT. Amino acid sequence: CASSIDRGFSDTIYF. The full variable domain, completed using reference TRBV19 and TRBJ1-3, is DGGITQSPKYLFRKEGQNVTLSCEQNLNHDAMYWYRQDPGQGLRLIYYSQIVNDFQKGDIAEGYSVSREKKESFPLTVTSAQKNPTAFYLCASSIDRGFSDTIYFGEGSWLTVV.